This T cell receptor beta chain was observed in a study of beta chain features in type 1 diabetes. Study background: Age, gender, cell numbers and subset yield matched between patients and controls. The examined sorted cells totaled 107,917,701 across samples.

Study-wide points: The similarity of naive, central memory and Treg TCRB repertoires appeared greater among patients than among healthy donors. Among type 1 diabetes patients, VDJ junctions had fewer insertions and more deletions.

Every isolated RNA sample was fully reverse transcribed, so sequencing captured expressed TCRB transcripts. Data came from immunoSEQ multiplex PCR; TCRdb stores just in-frame clones and leaves some out. The sample has about 240,000 clones, less than 35% seen once. As concerns this clone: As yet, its antigen is unknown. A much larger clone lies a single base off, so this may be a read error. The sample holds other DNA sequences that translate to the same CDR3.

This receptor was identified in a man aged 25 to 40 in good health. Sequences were obtained from central memory CD4+ T cells from blood.

The CDR3 DNA sequence: TGCAGCGTGGAGACGCGGCAGAACACTGAAGCTTTCTTT. Translation: CSVETRQNTEAFF. The gene calls are TRBV29-1 and TRBJ1-1; no firm D call. V lost 6 bases and J 1 base, leaving 12 bases between the germline ends. Germline V lookup: CDR1 SQVTM, CDR2 ANQGSEA. The CDR3 covers 13 residues.